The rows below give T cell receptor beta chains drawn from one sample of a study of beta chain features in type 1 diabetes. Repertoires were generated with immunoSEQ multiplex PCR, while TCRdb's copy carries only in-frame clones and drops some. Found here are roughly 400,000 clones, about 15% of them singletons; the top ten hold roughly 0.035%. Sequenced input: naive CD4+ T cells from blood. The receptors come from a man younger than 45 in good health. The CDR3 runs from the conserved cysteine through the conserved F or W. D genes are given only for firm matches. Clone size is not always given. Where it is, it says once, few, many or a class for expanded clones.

CSVVTFTNLNTEAFF,TGCAGCGTTGTGACATTTACTAATCTGAACACTGAAGCTTTCTTT,few,TRBV29-1,TRBJ1-1,.
CASTRAGSGNTIYF,TGTGCCAGCACCCGTGCAGGTTCTGGAAACACCATATATTTT,few,TRBV28,TRBJ1-3,.
CAISVDWRNEQFF,TGTGCCATCAGTGTTGACTGGAGGAATGAGCAGTTCTTC,few,TRBV10-3,TRBJ2-1,.
CASSLRGYGYTF,TGTGCCAGCAGTTTAAGAGGGTATGGCTACACCTTC,.,TRBV28,TRBJ1-2,.
CSAHTGGRTGGTDTQYF,TGCAGCGCACACACCGGAGGAAGAACAGGGGGAACAGATACGCAGTATTTT,.,TRBV29-1,TRBJ2-3,TRBD1
CSVVSGSSYEQYF,TGCAGCGTTGTGTCAGGTAGCTCCTACGAGCAGTACTTC,few,TRBV29-1,TRBJ2-7,.
CASSLKGGNIQYF,TGTGCCAGCAGCTTAAAAGGGGGGAACATTCAGTACTTC,.,TRBV11-1,TRBJ2-4,.
CASSVKRNTEAFF,TGTGCCAGCAGTGTCAAGCGAAACACTGAAGCTTTCTTT,.,TRBV25-1,TRBJ1-1,.
CASSFEERKETQYF,TGTGCCAGCAGCTTCGAGGAGAGAAAAGAGACCCAGTACTTC,.,TRBV5-4,TRBJ2-5,.
CASSQYGQFTEKLFF,TGTGCCAGCAGCCAGTACGGACAGTTCACGGAAAAACTGTTTTTT,.,TRBV7-2,TRBJ1-4,.
CASSLTIEQFF,TGTGCCAGCAGCTTGACCATTGAGCAGTTCTTC,few,TRBV5-4,TRBJ2-1,.
CASSSTSPGDLFF,TGCGCCAGCAGCTCAACCTCTCCGGGGGACCTGTTCTTC,.,TRBV5-1,TRBJ2-1,.
CAISESDSANYGYTF,TGTGCCATCAGTGAGTCGGACAGTGCTAACTATGGCTACACCTTC,few,TRBV10-3,TRBJ1-2,.
CASSPQGRGIHGYTF,TGTGCCAGCAGCCCCCAGGGAAGGGGGATCCATGGCTACACCTTC,.,TRBV7-8,TRBJ1-2,.
CASSLAWGERGANQPQHF,TGCGCCAGCAGCTTGGCCTGGGGAGAGAGGGGGGCCAATCAGCCCCAGCATTTT,few,TRBV5-1,TRBJ1-5,.
CASSVVGFRTSGANVLTF,TGTGCCAGCAGCGTAGTAGGGTTTCGAACCTCTGGGGCCAACGTCCTGACTTTC,.,TRBV9,TRBJ2-6,.
CASSSQGETQYF,TGTGCCAGCAGCTCCCAAGGGGAGACCCAGTACTTC,few,TRBV7-9,TRBJ2-5,.
CASSQDNVLVDGYTF,TGTGCCAGCAGCCAAGACAACGTACTGGTGGATGGCTACACCTTC,few,TRBV14,TRBJ1-2,.
CSVEVGSNTEAFF,TGCAGCGTTGAGGTTGGCAGTAACACTGAAGCTTTCTTT,.,TRBV29-1,TRBJ1-1,.